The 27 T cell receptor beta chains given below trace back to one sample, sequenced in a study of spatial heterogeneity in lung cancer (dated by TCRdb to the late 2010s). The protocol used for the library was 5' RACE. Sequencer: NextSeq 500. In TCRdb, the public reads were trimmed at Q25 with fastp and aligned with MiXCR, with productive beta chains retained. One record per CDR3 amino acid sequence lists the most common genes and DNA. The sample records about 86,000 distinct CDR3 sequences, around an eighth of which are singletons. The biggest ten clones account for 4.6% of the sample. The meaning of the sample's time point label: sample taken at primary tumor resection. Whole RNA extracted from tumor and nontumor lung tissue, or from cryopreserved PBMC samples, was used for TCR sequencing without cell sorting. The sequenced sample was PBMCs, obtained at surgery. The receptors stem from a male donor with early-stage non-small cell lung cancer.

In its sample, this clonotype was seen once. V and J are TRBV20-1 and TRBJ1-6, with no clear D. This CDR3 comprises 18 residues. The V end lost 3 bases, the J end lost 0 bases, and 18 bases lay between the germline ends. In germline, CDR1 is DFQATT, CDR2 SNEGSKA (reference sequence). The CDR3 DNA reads TGCAGTGCTAGCCCCCTAGGACCCTTAAGCTCCTATAATTCACCCCTCCACTTT. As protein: CSASPLGPLSSYNSPLHF.

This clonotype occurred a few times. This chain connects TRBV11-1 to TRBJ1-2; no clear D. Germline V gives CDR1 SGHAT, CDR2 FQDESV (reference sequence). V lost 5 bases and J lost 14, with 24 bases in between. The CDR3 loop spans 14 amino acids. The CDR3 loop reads CASSPRRGPPSGTF. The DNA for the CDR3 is TGTGCCAGCAGCCCCCGTCGAGGGCCACCATCGGGGACCTTC.

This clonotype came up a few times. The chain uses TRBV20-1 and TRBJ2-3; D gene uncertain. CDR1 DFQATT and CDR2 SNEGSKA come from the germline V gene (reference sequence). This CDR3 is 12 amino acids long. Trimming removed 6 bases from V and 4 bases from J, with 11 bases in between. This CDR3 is CSAPVGADTQYF. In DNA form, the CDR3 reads TGCAGTGCCCCAGTCGGTGCAGATACGCAGTATTTT.

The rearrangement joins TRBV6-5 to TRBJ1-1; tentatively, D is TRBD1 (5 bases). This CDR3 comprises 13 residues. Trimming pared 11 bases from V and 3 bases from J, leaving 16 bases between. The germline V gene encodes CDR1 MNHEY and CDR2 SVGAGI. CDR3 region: CAAFEGRHTEAFF. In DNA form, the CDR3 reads TGTGCCGCTTTCGAGGGGCGTCACACTGAAGCTTTCTTT.

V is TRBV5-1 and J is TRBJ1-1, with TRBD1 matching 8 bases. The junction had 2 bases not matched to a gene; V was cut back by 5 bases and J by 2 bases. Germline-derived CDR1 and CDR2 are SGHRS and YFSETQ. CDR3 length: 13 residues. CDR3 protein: CASSDRGNTEAFF. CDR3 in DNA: TGCGCCAGCAGTGACAGGGGAAACACTGAAGCTTTCTTT.

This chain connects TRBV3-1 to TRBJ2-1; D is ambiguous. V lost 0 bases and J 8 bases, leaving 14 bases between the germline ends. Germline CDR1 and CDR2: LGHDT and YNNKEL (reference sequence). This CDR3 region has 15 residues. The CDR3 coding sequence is TGTGCCAGCAGCCAAGAATACCTAGTAAGCCATGAGCAGTTCTTC. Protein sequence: CASSQEYLVSHEQFF.

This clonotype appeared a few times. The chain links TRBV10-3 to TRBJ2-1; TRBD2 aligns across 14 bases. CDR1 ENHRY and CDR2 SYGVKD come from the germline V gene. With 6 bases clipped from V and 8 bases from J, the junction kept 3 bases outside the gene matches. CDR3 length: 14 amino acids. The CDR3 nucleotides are TGTGCCATCAGCGGGACTAGCGGGAGAGATGAGCAGTTCTTC. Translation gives CAISGTSGRDEQFF.

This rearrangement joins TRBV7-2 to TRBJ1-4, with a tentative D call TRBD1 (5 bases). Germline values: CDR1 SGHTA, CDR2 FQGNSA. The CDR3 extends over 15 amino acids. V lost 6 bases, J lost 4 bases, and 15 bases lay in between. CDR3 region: CASSPRGVDNEKLFF. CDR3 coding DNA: TGTGCCAGCAGTCCTAGGGGTGTGGATAATGAAAAACTGTTTTTT.

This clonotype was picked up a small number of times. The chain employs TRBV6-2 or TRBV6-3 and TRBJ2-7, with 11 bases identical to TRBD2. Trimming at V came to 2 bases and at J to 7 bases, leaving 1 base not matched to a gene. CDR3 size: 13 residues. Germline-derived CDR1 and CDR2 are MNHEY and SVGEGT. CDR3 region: CASSYRLAGEQYF. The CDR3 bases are TGTGCCAGCAGTTACCGACTAGCGGGGGAGCAGTACTTC.

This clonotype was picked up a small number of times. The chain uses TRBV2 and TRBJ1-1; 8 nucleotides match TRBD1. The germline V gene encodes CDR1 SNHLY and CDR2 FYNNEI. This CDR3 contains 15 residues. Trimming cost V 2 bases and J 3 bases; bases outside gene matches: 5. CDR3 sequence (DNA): TGTGCCAGCAGTGAAACTGACAGGGGCTACACTGAAGCTTTCTTT. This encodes CASSETDRGYTEAFF. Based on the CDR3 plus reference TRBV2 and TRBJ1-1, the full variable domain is EPEVTQTPSHQVTQMGQEVILRCVPISNHLYFYWYRQILGQKVEFLVSFYNNEISEKSEIFDDQFSVERPDGSNFTLKIRSTKLEDSAMYFCASSETDRGYTEAFFGQGTRLTVV.

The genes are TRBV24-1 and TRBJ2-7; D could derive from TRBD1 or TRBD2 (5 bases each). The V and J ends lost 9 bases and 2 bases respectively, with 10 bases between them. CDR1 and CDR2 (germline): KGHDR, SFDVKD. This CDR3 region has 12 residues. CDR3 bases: TGTGCCACCGAGGGGAGAACCTACGAGCAGTACTTC. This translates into CATEGRTYEQYF.

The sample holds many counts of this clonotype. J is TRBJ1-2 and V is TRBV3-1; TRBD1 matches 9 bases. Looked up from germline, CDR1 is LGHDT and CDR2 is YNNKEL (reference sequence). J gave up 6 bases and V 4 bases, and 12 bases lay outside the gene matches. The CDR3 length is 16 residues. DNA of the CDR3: TGTGCCAGCAGCCTGGGACAGGGAGGGGAAAGTAATGGCTACACCTTC. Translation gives CASSLGQGGESNGYTF.

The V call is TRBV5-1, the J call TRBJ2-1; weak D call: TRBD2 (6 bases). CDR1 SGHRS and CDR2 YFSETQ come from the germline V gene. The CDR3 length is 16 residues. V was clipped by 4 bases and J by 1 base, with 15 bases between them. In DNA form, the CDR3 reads TGCGCCAGCAGCCCCCTGGGGGACTCTTCCTACAATGAGCAGTTCTTC. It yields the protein CASSPLGDSSYNEQFF.

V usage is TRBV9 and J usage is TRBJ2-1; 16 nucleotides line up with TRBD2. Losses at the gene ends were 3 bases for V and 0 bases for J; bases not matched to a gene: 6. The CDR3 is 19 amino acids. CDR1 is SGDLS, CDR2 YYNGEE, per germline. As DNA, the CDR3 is TGTGCCAGCAGCGCCACGGGACTAGCGGGGGGGAGCTCCTACAATGAGCAGTTCTTC. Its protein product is CASSATGLAGGSSYNEQFF.

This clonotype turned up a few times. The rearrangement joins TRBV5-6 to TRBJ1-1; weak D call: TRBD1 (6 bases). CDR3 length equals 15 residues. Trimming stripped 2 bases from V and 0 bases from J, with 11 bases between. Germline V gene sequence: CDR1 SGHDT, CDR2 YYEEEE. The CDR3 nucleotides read TGTGCCAGCAGCTTAGGAGGGGGTTTGAACACTGAAGCTTTCTTT. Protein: CASSLGGGLNTEAFF.

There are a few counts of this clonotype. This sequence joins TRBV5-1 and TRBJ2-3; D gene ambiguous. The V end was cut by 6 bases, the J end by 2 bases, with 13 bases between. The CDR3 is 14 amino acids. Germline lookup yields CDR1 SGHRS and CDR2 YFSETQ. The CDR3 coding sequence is TGCGCCAGCAACCGGCTGGCCTTCACAGATACGCAGTATTTT. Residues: CASNRLAFTDTQYF.

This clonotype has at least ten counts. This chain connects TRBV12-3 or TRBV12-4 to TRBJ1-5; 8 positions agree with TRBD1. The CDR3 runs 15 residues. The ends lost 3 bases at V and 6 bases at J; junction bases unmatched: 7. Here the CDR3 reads CASSFGDRWGQPQHF. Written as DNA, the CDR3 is TGTGCCAGCAGTTTCGGGGACAGGTGGGGTCAGCCCCAGCATTTT.

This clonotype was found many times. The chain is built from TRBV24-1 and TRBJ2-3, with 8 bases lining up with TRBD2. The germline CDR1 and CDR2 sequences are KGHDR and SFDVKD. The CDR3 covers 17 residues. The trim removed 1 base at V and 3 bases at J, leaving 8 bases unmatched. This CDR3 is CATSDFLAGGQTDTQYF. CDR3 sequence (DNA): TGTGCCACCAGTGATTTCTTGGCGGGGGGCCAGACAGATACGCAGTATTTT.

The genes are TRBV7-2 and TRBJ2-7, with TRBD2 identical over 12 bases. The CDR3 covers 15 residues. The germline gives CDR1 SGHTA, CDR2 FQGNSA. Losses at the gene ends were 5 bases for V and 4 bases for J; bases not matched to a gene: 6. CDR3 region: CASSPRLAGDYEQYF. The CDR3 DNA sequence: TGTGCCAGCAGCCCCAGACTAGCGGGGGATTACGAGCAGTACTTC.

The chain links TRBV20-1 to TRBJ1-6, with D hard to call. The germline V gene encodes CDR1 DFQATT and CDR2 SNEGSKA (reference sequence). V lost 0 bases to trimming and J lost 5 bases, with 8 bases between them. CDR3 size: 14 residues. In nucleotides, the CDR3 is TGCAGTGCTAGAGAAGGGCGGGATAATTCACCCCTCCACTTT. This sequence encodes CSAREGRDNSPLHF.

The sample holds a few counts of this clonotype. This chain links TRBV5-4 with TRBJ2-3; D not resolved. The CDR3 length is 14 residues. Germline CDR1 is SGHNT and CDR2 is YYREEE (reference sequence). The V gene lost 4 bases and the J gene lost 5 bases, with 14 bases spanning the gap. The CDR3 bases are TGTGCCAGCAGCACCGAGAGCCCGGGAGATACGCAGTATTTT. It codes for CASSTESPGDTQYF.

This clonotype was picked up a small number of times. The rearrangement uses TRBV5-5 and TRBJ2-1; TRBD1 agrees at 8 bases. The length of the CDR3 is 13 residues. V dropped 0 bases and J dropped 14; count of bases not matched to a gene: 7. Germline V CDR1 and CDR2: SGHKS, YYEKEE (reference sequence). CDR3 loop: CASSLANGQGEFF. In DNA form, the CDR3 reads TGTGCCAGCAGCTTGGCGAATGGACAGGGAGAGTTCTTC.

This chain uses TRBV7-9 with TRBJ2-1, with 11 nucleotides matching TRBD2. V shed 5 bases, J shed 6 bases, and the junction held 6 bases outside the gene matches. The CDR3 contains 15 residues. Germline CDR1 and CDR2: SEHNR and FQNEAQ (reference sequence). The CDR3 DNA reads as TGTGCCAGCAGCCGTACTAGCGGGAGTTTCAATGAGCAGTTCTTC. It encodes CASSRTSGSFNEQFF.

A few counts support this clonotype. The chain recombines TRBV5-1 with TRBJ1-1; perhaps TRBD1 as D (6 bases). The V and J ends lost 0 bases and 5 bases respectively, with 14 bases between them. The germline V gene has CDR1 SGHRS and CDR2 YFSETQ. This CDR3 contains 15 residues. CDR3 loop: CASSLDLGGGTEAFF. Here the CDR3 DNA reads TGCGCCAGCAGCTTGGATTTAGGGGGAGGAACTGAAGCTTTCTTT.

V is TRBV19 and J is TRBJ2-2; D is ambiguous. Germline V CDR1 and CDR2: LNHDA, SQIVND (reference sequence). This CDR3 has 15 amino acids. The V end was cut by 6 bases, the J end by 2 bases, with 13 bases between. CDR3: CASRRWARNTGELFF. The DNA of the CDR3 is TGTGCCAGTAGACGGTGGGCCAGAAACACCGGGGAGCTGTTTTTT.

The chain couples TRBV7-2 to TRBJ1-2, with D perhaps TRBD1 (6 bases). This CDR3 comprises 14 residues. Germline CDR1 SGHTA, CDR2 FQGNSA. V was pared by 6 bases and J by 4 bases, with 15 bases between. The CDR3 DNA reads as TGTGCCAGCAGTTCTACACAGGGCCCCTATGGCTACACCTTC. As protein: CASSSTQGPYGYTF.

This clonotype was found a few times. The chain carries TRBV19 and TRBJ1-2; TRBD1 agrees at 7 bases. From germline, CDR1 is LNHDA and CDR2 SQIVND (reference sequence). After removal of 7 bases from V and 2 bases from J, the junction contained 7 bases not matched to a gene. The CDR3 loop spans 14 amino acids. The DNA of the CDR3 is TGTGCCAGTATCGGGGGACAGAACAACTATGGCTACACCTTC. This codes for CASIGGQNNYGYTF.